This T cell receptor beta chain is drawn from a study of blood T cell repertoires in COVID-19. Some clones are missing from TCRdb's copy, which holds only in-frame ones; the method was immunoSEQ multiplex PCR. Among 300,000 to 500,000 clones listed, around 87% were seen once. This CDR3 is built from 16 residues. This chain uses TRBV21-1 with TRBJ1-6. TRBV21-1 is assigned pseudogene status. The sequencing sample was made of PBMCs or T cells enriched from blood (not recorded which). This sequence was found in a woman in her 30s with acute COVID-19. In nucleotides, the CDR3 is TGTGCCAGCACCGCCGGTTCTGAGGCCACACCTTCACCCCTCCACTTT. This translates into CASTAGSEATPSPLHF.